These T cell receptor beta chains were read from a single sample in a study of T cells in Graves' hyperthyroidism and ophthalmopathy. TCRdb used MiXCR to reprocess the multiplex PCR reads, holding one entry per CDR3 protein. The sample carries 350,000 to 400,000 distinct CDR3 sequences, just under 15% recorded once. Sequenced sample: blood. These TCRs come from a woman aged 25-40 years with Graves' hyperthyroidism. The CDR3 runs from the conserved cysteine through the conserved F or W. A D gene is named only where the DNA matches it firmly. Clone size is shown for a subset of rows, as once, few, many or a class of expanded clone.

abundance: NA; j_gene: TRBJ2-1; d_gene: TRBD1; v_gene: TRBV24-1; CDR3nt: TGTGCCACCACCTCGGACAGGCCGAATGAGCAGTTCTTC; CDR3aa: CATTSDRPNEQFF
abundance: NA; j_gene: TRBJ2-1; d_gene: TRBD2; v_gene: TRBV5-4; CDR3nt: TGTGCCAGCACCCCATTTCCCGGGACTAGCGGGGGGGCCCATGAGCAGTTCTTC; CDR3aa: CASTPFPGTSGGAHEQFF
abundance: NA; j_gene: TRBJ1-2; d_gene: NA; v_gene: TRBV19; CDR3nt: TGTGCCAGTAGTATCTCGGGAAACTATGGCTACACCTTC; CDR3aa: CASSISGNYGYTF
abundance: many; j_gene: TRBJ2-3; d_gene: TRBD2; v_gene: TRBV20-1; CDR3nt: TGCAGTGCTAGACCCGTAGCGGGAGGGCCGGTAGATACGCAGTATTTT; CDR3aa: CSARPVAGGPVDTQYF
abundance: NA; j_gene: TRBJ1-5; d_gene: NA; v_gene: TRBV6-2/TRBV6-3; CDR3nt: TGTGCCAGCAGTTACTCGAGAATGGGCAGGGCGACTTTGCAGTCCCAGCATTTT; CDR3aa: CASSYSRMGRATLQSQHF
abundance: many; j_gene: TRBJ2-7; d_gene: TRBD2; v_gene: TRBV20-1; CDR3nt: TGCAGTGCTAGAGATGAAGGACTAGCGGATTCATCCTACGAGCAGTACTTC; CDR3aa: CSARDEGLADSSYEQYF
abundance: NA; j_gene: TRBJ2-4; d_gene: TRBD2; v_gene: TRBV12-3/TRBV12-4; CDR3nt: TGTGCCAGCAGTTTCGGGGGGAACATTCAGTACTTC; CDR3aa: CASSFGGNIQYF
abundance: few; j_gene: TRBJ2-7; d_gene: NA; v_gene: TRBV7-6; CDR3nt: TGTGCCAGCAGCTTAGAAGTAGGCAGGAACTACGAGCAGTACTTC; CDR3aa: CASSLEVGRNYEQYF
abundance: many; j_gene: TRBJ2-6; d_gene: NA; v_gene: TRBV28; CDR3nt: TGTGCCAGCAGCCTTCAAGGGTTGGCTGGGGCCAACGTCCTGACTTTC; CDR3aa: CASSLQGLAGANVLTF
abundance: few; j_gene: TRBJ2-7; d_gene: NA; v_gene: TRBV7-9; CDR3nt: TGTGCCAGCAGCTTAATAGGAGGGGGCGAATTTAACGAGCAGTACTTC; CDR3aa: CASSLIGGGEFNEQYF
abundance: many; j_gene: TRBJ1-1; d_gene: TRBD1; v_gene: TRBV3-1; CDR3nt: TGTGCCAGCAGCCAAGTGAGGACAGGGAGCACTGAAGCTTTCTTT; CDR3aa: CASSQVRTGSTEAFF
abundance: many; j_gene: TRBJ1-2; d_gene: NA; v_gene: TRBV12-3/TRBV12-4; CDR3nt: TGTGCCAGCAGTTTTTGGACTGAGGGCTACACCTTC; CDR3aa: CASSFWTEGYTF
abundance: NA; j_gene: TRBJ1-6; d_gene: NA; v_gene: TRBV7-9; CDR3nt: TGTGCCAGCAGCCCCACCCCAGATCCAAATTCACCCCTCCACTTT; CDR3aa: CASSPTPDPNSPLHF
abundance: NA; j_gene: TRBJ1-1; d_gene: NA; v_gene: TRBV5-1; CDR3nt: TGCGCCAGCAGCTTCCAGGGAAGCACTGAAGCTTTCTTT; CDR3aa: CASSFQGSTEAFF
abundance: many; j_gene: TRBJ2-1; d_gene: NA; v_gene: TRBV24-1; CDR3nt: TGTGCCACCAGTGACCGGGACGGCCTCAATGAGCAGTTCTTC; CDR3aa: CATSDRDGLNEQFF
abundance: many; j_gene: TRBJ1-6; d_gene: NA; v_gene: TRBV27; CDR3nt: TGTGCCAGCAGCCCTACCGTTGCCGCGGTGGGAGCACCCCTCCACTTT; CDR3aa: CASSPTVAAVGAPLHF
abundance: many; j_gene: TRBJ2-3; d_gene: TRBD2; v_gene: TRBV27; CDR3nt: TGTGCCAGCAGTCCTGGACTAGCGGGAAACGCGGATACGCAGTATTTT; CDR3aa: CASSPGLAGNADTQYF
abundance: NA; j_gene: TRBJ1-5; d_gene: NA; v_gene: TRBV28; CDR3nt: TGTGCCAGCAGCCGGGGGATCCAGCCCCAGCATTTT; CDR3aa: CASSRGIQPQHF
abundance: NA; j_gene: TRBJ2-5; d_gene: TRBD2; v_gene: TRBV20-1; CDR3nt: TGCAGTGCCATTCCGGGACTAGCGGAAGAGACCCAGTACTTC; CDR3aa: CSAIPGLAEETQYF
abundance: many; j_gene: TRBJ2-1; d_gene: NA; v_gene: TRBV7-8; CDR3nt: TGTGCCAGCAGCTTAGTATCCTTAGGGTACAATGAGCAGTTCTTC; CDR3aa: CASSLVSLGYNEQFF
abundance: NA; j_gene: TRBJ1-3; d_gene: NA; v_gene: TRBV29-1; CDR3nt: TGCAGCGTCGCCGTGGGGAGCGGAAACACCATATATTTT; CDR3aa: CSVAVGSGNTIYF
abundance: NA; j_gene: TRBJ1-2; d_gene: NA; v_gene: TRBV27; CDR3nt: TGTGCCAGCAGCTACAACGAACTGGCAAGCTACACCTTC; CDR3aa: CASSYNELASYTF
abundance: NA; j_gene: TRBJ1-4; d_gene: TRBD1; v_gene: TRBV10-3; CDR3nt: TGTGCCACCCGGGACAGGTCTGAAAAACTGTTTTTT; CDR3aa: CATRDRSEKLFF
abundance: few; j_gene: TRBJ1-2; d_gene: TRBD1; v_gene: TRBV7-9; CDR3nt: TGTGCCAGCGGCTTACAACAGGGGAACTATGGCTACACCTTC; CDR3aa: CASGLQQGNYGYTF
abundance: NA; j_gene: TRBJ2-2; d_gene: NA; v_gene: TRBV27; CDR3nt: TGTGCCAGCAGGCCCCCGGTGGCCGGGGAGCTGTTTTTT; CDR3aa: CASRPPVAGELFF
abundance: NA; j_gene: TRBJ1-5; d_gene: TRBD1; v_gene: TRBV19; CDR3nt: TGTGCCAGTAGTATGGGAGCAGGGGGTCAGCCCCAGCATTTT; CDR3aa: CASSMGAGGQPQHF
abundance: many; j_gene: TRBJ2-7; d_gene: NA; v_gene: TRBV2; CDR3nt: TGTGCCAGCAGTGAATTGAAGGGGCCCCAACACTACGAGCAGTACTTC; CDR3aa: CASSELKGPQHYEQYF
abundance: few; j_gene: TRBJ2-1; d_gene: TRBD2; v_gene: TRBV19; CDR3nt: TGTGCCAGTAGACCACTAGCGGGAGGAAATGAGCAGTTCTTC; CDR3aa: CASRPLAGGNEQFF
abundance: many; j_gene: TRBJ2-7; d_gene: NA; v_gene: TRBV28; CDR3nt: TGTGCCAGCAGTTTCGTTGGATCCTACGAGCAGTACTTC; CDR3aa: CASSFVGSYEQYF
abundance: many; j_gene: TRBJ2-5; d_gene: NA; v_gene: TRBV27; CDR3nt: TGTGCCAGCAGTGGATGGGGCCCAGAGACCCAGTACTTC; CDR3aa: CASSGWGPETQYF
abundance: few; j_gene: TRBJ1-3; d_gene: TRBD1; v_gene: TRBV25-1; CDR3nt: TGTGCCAGCAGTGATTTTCCAGCGCCGGGACAGGAGCGGGGAAACACCATATATTTT; CDR3aa: CASSDFPAPGQERGNTIYF
abundance: many; j_gene: TRBJ1-1; d_gene: NA; v_gene: TRBV15; CDR3nt: TGTGCCACGTCGGACAGATTGAACACTGAAGCTTTCTTT; CDR3aa: CATSDRLNTEAFF
abundance: many; j_gene: TRBJ1-1; d_gene: NA; v_gene: TRBV7-8; CDR3nt: TGTGCCAGCAGCGGGCGGGGGAGGACTGAAGCTTTCTTT; CDR3aa: CASSGRGRTEAFF
abundance: many; j_gene: TRBJ2-7; d_gene: NA; v_gene: TRBV28; CDR3nt: TGTGCCAGCAGTTTAACCCCCAGCTACGAGCAGTACTTC; CDR3aa: CASSLTPSYEQYF
abundance: many; j_gene: TRBJ2-2; d_gene: NA; v_gene: TRBV5-1; CDR3nt: TGCGCCAGCAGCTTGGTCGTGCAGGTGTCGAACACCGGGGAGCTGTTTTTT; CDR3aa: CASSLVVQVSNTGELFF
abundance: few; j_gene: TRBJ2-7; d_gene: NA; v_gene: TRBV3-1; CDR3nt: TGTGCCAGCAGCCAAGTTGGGGGGCCCTACGAGCAGTACTTC; CDR3aa: CASSQVGGPYEQYF
abundance: NA; j_gene: TRBJ2-4; d_gene: TRBD2; v_gene: TRBV7-6; CDR3nt: TGTGCCAGCAGCTTAGGACTAGCGGGAGCTGGGAACATTCAGTACTTC; CDR3aa: CASSLGLAGAGNIQYF
abundance: many; j_gene: TRBJ2-3; d_gene: TRBD2; v_gene: TRBV12-3/TRBV12-4; CDR3nt: TGTGCCAGCAGTCTGACTAGCGGACGCACAGATACGCAGTATTTT; CDR3aa: CASSLTSGRTDTQYF
abundance: NA; j_gene: TRBJ2-1; d_gene: TRBD1; v_gene: TRBV9; CDR3nt: TGTGCCAGCAGCCCCGGACAGGGGGCTAACAATGAGCAGTTCTTC; CDR3aa: CASSPGQGANNEQFF
abundance: many; j_gene: TRBJ1-5; d_gene: TRBD1; v_gene: TRBV28; CDR3nt: TGTGCCAGCAGTTCCCCGGGACAGGGGGATCAGCCCCAGCATTTT; CDR3aa: CASSSPGQGDQPQHF
abundance: NA; j_gene: TRBJ2-3; d_gene: NA; v_gene: TRBV6-6; CDR3nt: TGTGCCAGCAGTTACCGACCCACCCCAGCGTGGGGGGATACGCAGTATTTT; CDR3aa: CASSYRPTPAWGDTQYF
abundance: few; j_gene: TRBJ2-2; d_gene: NA; v_gene: TRBV2; CDR3nt: TGTGCCAGCAGCGGTTATACGTCGCCGAACACCGGGGAGCTGTTTTTT; CDR3aa: CASSGYTSPNTGELFF
abundance: many; j_gene: TRBJ2-7; d_gene: TRBD2; v_gene: TRBV28; CDR3nt: TGTGCCAGCAGTTTGCGGCGGGAGACCTCCTACGAGCAGTACTTC; CDR3aa: CASSLRRETSYEQYF
abundance: NA; j_gene: TRBJ2-5; d_gene: NA; v_gene: TRBV7-9; CDR3nt: TGTGCCAGCAGCGAGGGCGTTTCGCTCGAGACCCAGTACTTC; CDR3aa: CASSEGVSLETQYF
abundance: many; j_gene: TRBJ1-5; d_gene: TRBD1; v_gene: TRBV6-1; CDR3nt: TGTGCCAGCAGTGCTCGGGACAGGGGCGGCAATCAGCCCCAGCATTTT; CDR3aa: CASSARDRGGNQPQHF
abundance: few; j_gene: TRBJ2-7; d_gene: TRBD1; v_gene: TRBV6-1; CDR3nt: TGTGCCAGCAGTCCACCGGGACAGGGGGCGAGCGAGCAGTACTTC; CDR3aa: CASSPPGQGASEQYF
abundance: NA; j_gene: TRBJ1-2; d_gene: TRBD1; v_gene: TRBV15; CDR3nt: TGTGCCACCAGGCCGACCGGGACAGAAGCTAACTATGGCTACACCTTC; CDR3aa: CATRPTGTEANYGYTF
abundance: many; j_gene: TRBJ2-7; d_gene: TRBD1; v_gene: TRBV11-2; CDR3nt: TGTGCCAGCATCCCGGGACAGGGCCGCTCCTACGAGCAGTACTTC; CDR3aa: CASIPGQGRSYEQYF
abundance: many; j_gene: TRBJ2-7; d_gene: NA; v_gene: TRBV7-9; CDR3nt: TGTGCCAGCAGCTTAACGAGTAGGGGAAGCACCTACGAGCAGTACTTC; CDR3aa: CASSLTSRGSTYEQYF
abundance: once; j_gene: TRBJ2-7; d_gene: NA; v_gene: TRBV19; CDR3nt: TGTGCCAGTAGTATCGGGCCCCATGGCTACGAGCAGTACTTC; CDR3aa: CASSIGPHGYEQYF
abundance: few; j_gene: TRBJ2-3; d_gene: NA; v_gene: TRBV5-1; CDR3nt: TGCGCCAGCAGCGAAGCTGAAGTCGGGGATACGCAGTATTTT; CDR3aa: CASSEAEVGDTQYF
abundance: many; j_gene: TRBJ2-3; d_gene: NA; v_gene: TRBV20-1; CDR3nt: TGCAGTGCCGAGAGCGGCAGCACAGATACGCAGTATTTT; CDR3aa: CSAESGSTDTQYF
abundance: many; j_gene: TRBJ1-2; d_gene: TRBD1; v_gene: TRBV6-1; CDR3nt: TGTGCCAGCAGTGATAGGGGGCCGCACGAAGCTAACTATGGCTACACCTTC; CDR3aa: CASSDRGPHEANYGYTF
abundance: many; j_gene: TRBJ2-1; d_gene: NA; v_gene: TRBV28; CDR3nt: TGTGCCAGCAGTTCCCTACAGGGTTTCCCCTACAATGAGCAGTTCTTC; CDR3aa: CASSSLQGFPYNEQFF
abundance: NA; j_gene: TRBJ2-6; d_gene: NA; v_gene: TRBV7-3; CDR3nt: TGTGCCAGCAGCTTAAGTTCAGGGCTTGGGGCCAACGTCCTGACTTTC; CDR3aa: CASSLSSGLGANVLTF
abundance: NA; j_gene: TRBJ1-3; d_gene: NA; v_gene: TRBV6-1; CDR3nt: TGTGCCAGCAGTCAGACCGCCGACTCTGGAAACACCATATATTTT; CDR3aa: CASSQTADSGNTIYF
abundance: many; j_gene: TRBJ1-6; d_gene: TRBD1; v_gene: TRBV5-5; CDR3nt: TGTGCCAGCAACGAGGACAGGGTTCCTAATTCACCCCTCCACTTT; CDR3aa: CASNEDRVPNSPLHF
abundance: few; j_gene: TRBJ2-7; d_gene: TRBD2; v_gene: TRBV6-1; CDR3nt: TGTGCCAGCAGCTTCGGACTAGCGGGCAAATACGAGCAGTACTTC; CDR3aa: CASSFGLAGKYEQYF
abundance: once; j_gene: TRBJ2-1; d_gene: NA; v_gene: TRBV7-2; CDR3nt: TGTGCCAGCAGCTTGGTGTTGTTCGGTGGGGGTCTATCCTACAATGAGCAGTTCTTC; CDR3aa: CASSLVLFGGGLSYNEQFF